These 9 T cell receptor beta chains were sequenced from one sample in a study of CD8+CD57+ T cells in acquired aplastic anemia. TCR beta VDJ and CDR3 profiling used genomic DNA as template. TCRdb processed the reads anew with MiXCR; each CDR3 protein has one entry. The sample holds about 200,000 distinct CDR3 sequences, approximately 35% seen once. Material for sequencing was sorted CD4+, CD8+, or CD8+CD57+ T cells (not recorded which) from PBMCs. These receptors were obtained from a human donor in good health, serving as a control.

This clonotype was seen more than once but under ten times. Given the absence of the conserved phenylalanine or tryptophan at the CDR3 end, a read error is likely. The rearrangement uses TRBV2 and TRBJ1-4; tentatively, D is TRBD1 (6 bases). Germline assignment: CDR1 SNHLY and CDR2 FYNNEI. V lost 5 bases and J 3 bases, leaving 10 bases between the germline ends. The CDR3 is made up of 14 amino acids. The CDR3 loop reads CASSYRESNEKLFL. CDR3 in DNA: TGTGCCAGCAGTTACAGGGAGTCTAATGAAAAACTGTTTCTT.

The sample holds many counts of this clonotype. V is TRBV2 and J is TRBJ2-7; D gene uncertain. CDR3 size: 13 residues. Germline V gene lookup returns CDR1 SNHLY and CDR2 FYNNEI. V lost 7 bases, J lost 5 bases, and 15 bases lay in between. DNA of the CDR3: TGTGCCAGCACCTACGACCTAAGCAACGAGCAGTACTTC. It translates to CASTYDLSNEQYF. The variable domain in full, completed from reference TRBV2 and TRBJ2-7, reads EPEVTQTPSHQVTQMGQEVILRCVPISNHLYFYWYRQILGQKVEFLVSFYNNEISEKSEIFDDQFSVERPDGSNFTLKIRSTKLEDSAMYFCASTYDLSNEQYFGPGTRLTVT.

In this sample, this clonotype turned up many times. The chain carries TRBV7-9 and TRBJ1-5, with D perhaps TRBD1 (5 bases). CDR3 length: 15 amino acids. Germline loops: CDR1 SEHNR, CDR2 FQNEAQ (reference sequence). V shed 5 bases and J shed 11 bases, with 22 bases lying between them. DNA of the CDR3: TGTGCCAGCAGCCGAGAGAGGGGTAGGCGGGCGACCCAGCATTTT. Its translation is CASSRERGRRATQHF.

The gene calls are TRBV3-1 and TRBJ2-1; TRBD1 is a possible D gene (6 bases). Trimming stripped 1 base from V and 2 bases from J, with 12 bases between. Germline V gene sequence: CDR1 LGHDT, CDR2 YNNKEL (reference sequence). The CDR3 is made up of 16 amino acids. CDR3 in amino acids: CASSQGGHRTYNEQFF. The CDR3 nucleotides are TGTGCCAGCAGCCAAGGGGGACACAGAACCTACAATGAGCAGTTCTTC.

Comments on this clonotype: Given a much more abundant clone one base away, this may be a read error. The chain combines TRBV20-1 with TRBJ1-1; TRBD1 might be the D (6 bases). Germline V gene lookup returns CDR1 DFQATT and CDR2 SNEGSKA (reference sequence). The length of the CDR3 is 14 residues. The CDR3 DNA reads as TGCAGTGCTAGAGATCGGCAGGGGAACACTGGAGCTTTCTTT. This sequence encodes CSARDRQGNTGAFF.

This clonotype was picked up many times. The rearrangement joins TRBV3-1 to TRBJ1-6; D unclear. V lost 4 bases to trimming and J lost 7 bases, with 8 bases between them. The CDR3 length is 13 residues. CDR1 is LGHDT and CDR2 is YNNKEL in the germline V gene (reference sequence). The CDR3 DNA follows: TGTGCCAGCAGCCCCCGGCCGAATTCACCCCTCCACTTT. Protein product: CASSPRPNSPLHF.

This clonotype was detected ten times or more. The chain recombines TRBV7-9 with TRBJ1-2; D remains ambiguous. The V end was cut by 3 bases, the J end by 0 bases, with 8 bases between. CDR3 length: 14 amino acids. Germline V gene data show CDR1 as SEHNR and CDR2 as FQNEAQ (reference sequence). The CDR3 sequence: CASSFHGANYGYTF. DNA of the CDR3: TGTGCCAGCAGCTTCCATGGAGCTAACTATGGCTACACCTTC.

The CDR3 DNA reads TGTGCCCGACAGGGACAGAACACTGAAGCTTTCTTT. The encoded protein is CARQGQNTEAFF. The rearrangement uses TRBV30 and TRBJ1-1, with TRBD1 matching 7 bases. CDR1 GTSNPN and CDR2 SVGIG come from the germline V gene (reference sequence). The CDR3 extends over 12 amino acids. Trimming cost V 8 bases and J 1 base; bases outside gene matches: 4.

The chain is built from TRBV5-1 and TRBJ2-5; D unresolved. V dropped 0 bases and J dropped 2 bases, with 11 bases sitting between them. The CDR3 length is 15 residues. The V gene's germline CDR1 is SGHRS and CDR2 YFSETQ. The CDR3 is CASSLVPQAQETQYF. In nucleotides, the CDR3 is TGCGCCAGCAGCTTGGTACCCCAGGCTCAAGAGACCCAGTACTTC.